The table lists the clone carrying this T cell receptor (beta chain) with many counts. This record belongs to a study of T-cell reconstitution after alpha-beta-depleted transplantation in children. It was with unique molecular identifiers that the TCRbeta library was prepared. Via MiXCR, TCRdb re-called the PCR reads, giving one row per CDR3 protein. The sample records about 240,000 distinct CDR3 sequences, 12% being singletons. Trimming shortened V by 4 bases and J by 0 bases, and 5 bases separated the two germline ends. This CDR3 is built from 13 residues. Per the germline V gene, CDR1 is MNHNS and CDR2 is SASEGT.

This receptor was taken from a human donor who donated a stem cell graft to a child with acute lymphoblastic leukemia. Source: PBMCs from the stem cell graft donor, taken from the stem cell graft. The J gene is TRBJ2-3, the V gene TRBV6-1; D is undetermined. CDR3 loop: CASSAFSTDTQYF. In DNA, the CDR3 is TGTGCCAGCAGTGCTTTTAGCACAGATACGCAGTATTTT.